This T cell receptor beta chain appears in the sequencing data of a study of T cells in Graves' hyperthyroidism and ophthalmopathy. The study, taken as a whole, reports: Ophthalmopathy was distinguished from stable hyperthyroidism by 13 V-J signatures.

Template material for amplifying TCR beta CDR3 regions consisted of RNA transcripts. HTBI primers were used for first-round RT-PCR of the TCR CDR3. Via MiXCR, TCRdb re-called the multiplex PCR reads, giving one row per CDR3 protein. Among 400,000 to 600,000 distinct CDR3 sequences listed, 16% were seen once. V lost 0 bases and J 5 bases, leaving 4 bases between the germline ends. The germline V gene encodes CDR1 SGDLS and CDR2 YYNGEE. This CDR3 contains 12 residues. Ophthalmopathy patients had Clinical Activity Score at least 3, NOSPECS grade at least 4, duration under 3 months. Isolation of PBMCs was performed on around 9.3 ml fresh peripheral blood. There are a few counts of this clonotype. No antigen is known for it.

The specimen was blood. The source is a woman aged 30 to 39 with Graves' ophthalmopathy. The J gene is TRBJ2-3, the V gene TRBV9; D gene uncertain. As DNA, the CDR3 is TGTGCCAGCAGCGTAGGAGGAGATACGCAGTATTTT. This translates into CASSVGGDTQYF.